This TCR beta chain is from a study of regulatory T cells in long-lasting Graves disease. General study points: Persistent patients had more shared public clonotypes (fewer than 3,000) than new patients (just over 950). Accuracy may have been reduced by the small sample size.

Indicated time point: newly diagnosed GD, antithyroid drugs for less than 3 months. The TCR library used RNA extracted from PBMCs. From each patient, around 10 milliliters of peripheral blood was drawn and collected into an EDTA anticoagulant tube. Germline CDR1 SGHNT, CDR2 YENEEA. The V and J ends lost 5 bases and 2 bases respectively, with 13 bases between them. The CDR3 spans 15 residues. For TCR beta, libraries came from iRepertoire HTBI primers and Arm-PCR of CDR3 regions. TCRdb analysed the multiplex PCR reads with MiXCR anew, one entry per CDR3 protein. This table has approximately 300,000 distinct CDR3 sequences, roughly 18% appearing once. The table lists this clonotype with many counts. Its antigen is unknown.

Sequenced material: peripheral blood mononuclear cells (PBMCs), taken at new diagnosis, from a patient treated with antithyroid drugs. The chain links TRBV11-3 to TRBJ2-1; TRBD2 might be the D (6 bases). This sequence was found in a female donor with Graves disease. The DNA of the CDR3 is TGTGCCAGCAGCCTACGACTAGGACCCTACAATGAGCAGTTCTTC. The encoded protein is CASSLRLGPYNEQFF.